The T cell receptor (beta chain) under discussion was sequenced for a study of cytomegalovirus exposure and HLA in healthy donors. This CDR3 spans 13 amino acids. CDR1 is MDHEN and CDR2 is SYDVKM in the germline V gene. V was cut by 3 bases and J by 8 bases, with 13 bases left in between. About this clone itself: Its antigen is currently unknown.

PCR involved 60 Vbeta and 13 Jbeta primers. Repertoires were generated with immunoSEQ multiplex PCR, while TCRdb's copy carries only in-frame clones and drops some. The sample consists of about 120,000 clones, 75% to 85% of them appearing once. Study conclusions and caveats: Later, an analysis showed that TCR beta chains associated with HLA were more clonally expanded than others that were equally common. Indistinguishable V segments, including TRBV6-2 and TRBV6-3, were excluded. The Asian-associated ancestry cluster reportedly had fewer N-insertions than the approximately 670-donor mean in a later analysis.

Sequenced input: PBMCs. The V gene is TRBV28, the J gene TRBJ1-1; D gene ambiguous. The TCR originated in a male donor in good health and CMV-seropositive. CDR3 region: CASSFRSGPEAFF. As DNA, the CDR3 is TGTGCCAGCAGTTTTAGGAGCGGGCCAGAAGCTTTCTTT. Together with reference TRBV28 and TRBJ1-1, the CDR3 gives the full variable domain: DVKVTQSSRYLVKRTGEKVFLECVQDMDHENMFWYRQDPGLGLRLIYFSYDVKMKEKGDIPEGYSVSREKKERFSLILESASTNQTSMYLCASSFRSGPEAFFGQGTRLTVV.